The 24 T cell receptor beta chains below come from one sample, sequenced in a study of cytomegalovirus exposure and HLA in healthy donors. 60 Vbeta and 13 Jbeta primers were used in PCR. Profiled with immunoSEQ multiplex PCR; TCRdb holds only in-frame clones, not every one. The table shows 140,000 to 150,000 clones, with 77% occurring only once. Sequencing input: PBMCs. The receptor source for this set is a male donor in good health and CMV-seronegative.

The genes are TRBV11-3 and TRBJ2-7; TRBD1 matches at 10 bases. The trim removed 2 bases at V and 5 bases at J, leaving 6 bases unmatched. The germline gives CDR1 SGHNT, CDR2 YENEEA. The CDR3 has 15 residues. CDR3 DNA: TGTGCCAGCAGCTTATCCGGGACAGGGGATCACGAGCAGTACTTC. Its translation: CASSLSGTGDHEQYF.

In regard to this clone: In the same sample, other DNA sequences code for this CDR3. The chain has TRBV7-9 and TRBJ2-5; D is undetermined. V was shortened by 4 bases and J by 5 bases, with 5 bases between the two germline ends. Germline V gene sequence: CDR1 SEHNR, CDR2 FQNEAQ (reference sequence). This CDR3 spans 11 amino acids. The DNA for the CDR3 is TGTGCCAGCAGCTCCCGTGAGACCCAGTACTTC. This sequence encodes CASSSRETQYF.

The rearrangement uses TRBV11-3 and TRBJ2-5, with 9 bases fitting TRBD1. The end of the DNA fits TRBJ2-7 better, so the J call may be wrong. Germline V gene sequence: CDR1 SGHNT, CDR2 YENEEA. The length of the CDR3 is 14 residues. CDR3 region: CASSRTGAPYEQYF. In DNA, the CDR3 is TGTGCCAGCAGCCGGACAGGGGCCCCCTACGAGCAGTACTTC.

V and J are TRBV4-2 and TRBJ1-2; the D gene is possibly TRBD1 (5 bases). CDR1 and CDR2 from the germline V gene are LGHNA and YNFKEQ. The CDR3 is 16 amino acids. With 1 base removed from V and 0 bases from J, the gap between germline ends came to 12 bases. CDR3 loop: CASSQVGGGANYGYTF. The CDR3 DNA reads as TGTGCCAGCAGCCAAGTGGGGGGGGGTGCTAACTATGGCTACACCTTC.

V gene TRBV5-5 combines with J gene TRBJ1-1; 9 nucleotides match TRBD1. The J segment lost 2 bases and the V segment lost 4 bases, leaving 3 bases of the junction unmatched. The germline V gene encodes CDR1 SGHKS and CDR2 YYEKEE (reference sequence). The CDR3 runs 14 residues. CDR3 in amino acids: CASSRTGENTEAFF. The CDR3 nucleotides read TGTGCCAGCAGCCGGACAGGGGAAAACACTGAAGCTTTCTTT.

V usage is TRBV6-6 and J usage is TRBJ1-1, with a weak D call TRBD1 (5 bases). This CDR3 spans 13 amino acids. Trimming took off 2 bases at V and 5 bases at J, with 9 bases between the two ends. Germline V gives CDR1 MNHNY, CDR2 SVGAGI (reference sequence). CDR3 coding DNA: TGTGCCAGCAGTTACGAGGGGAGGACTGAAGCTTTCTTT. Amino acid sequence: CASSYEGRTEAFF.

The rearrangement uses TRBV28 and TRBJ1-5; D call uncertain. The CDR3 is made up of 12 amino acids. Per germline, CDR1 MDHEN and CDR2 SYDVKM. Trimming stripped 7 bases from V and 5 bases from J, with 9 bases between. CDR3 sequence: CASTEADQPQHF. DNA of the CDR3: TGTGCCAGCACGGAGGCCGATCAGCCCCAGCATTTT. The entire variable domain, with the rest obtained from reference TRBV28 and TRBJ1-5, is as follows: DVKVTQSSRYLVKRTGEKVFLECVQDMDHENMFWYRQDPGLGLRLIYFSYDVKMKEKGDIPEGYSVSREKKERFSLILESASTNQTSMYLCASTEADQPQHFGDGTRLSIL.

The chain joins TRBV29-1 to TRBJ2-7; perhaps TRBD2 as D (6 bases). The ends were cut back, 1 base at V and 4 bases at J, with 11 bases in the middle. Germline V lookup: CDR1 SQVTM, CDR2 ANQGSEA. The CDR3 extends over 13 amino acids. In DNA form, the CDR3 reads TGCAGCGTTGAAGGGGGGGACTCTTACGAGCAGTACTTC. Residues: CSVEGGDSYEQYF.

The chain combines TRBV28 with TRBJ2-5; weak D call: TRBD1 (5 bases). The CDR3 spans 13 residues. Germline V CDR1 and CDR2: MDHEN, SYDVKM. Trimming took off 5 bases at V and 5 bases at J, with 12 bases between the two ends. CDR3 residues: CASSRQTGETQYF. The CDR3 region has the DNA TGTGCCAGCAGTAGACAGACCGGTGAGACCCAGTACTTC.

The V call is TRBV27, the J call TRBJ2-1, with TRBD2 matching 8 bases. Germline loops: CDR1 MNHEY, CDR2 SMNVEV (reference sequence). V lost 4 bases, J lost 6 bases, and 5 bases stayed unmatched. This CDR3 region has 14 residues. The CDR3 bases are TGTGCCAGCAGTTACGAGCGGGGGAGCAATGAGCAGTTCTTC. Its translation is CASSYERGSNEQFF.

This clone was found once. The chain joins TRBV27 to TRBJ2-1; 7 positions agree with TRBD2. The CDR3 totals 16 residues. The ends lost 5 bases at V and 0 bases at J; junction bases unmatched: 7. CDR1 is MNHEY, CDR2 SMNVEV, per germline (reference sequence). The DNA of the CDR3 is TGTGCCAGCAGTCCTATGAGCGGGGCCTCCTACAATGAGCAGTTCTTC. Residues: CASSPMSGASYNEQFF.

The V gene is TRBV2, the J gene TRBJ2-3, with a possible D match to TRBD2 (6 bases). From germline, CDR1 is SNHLY and CDR2 FYNNEI. The V end was cut by 4 bases, the J end by 2 bases, with 13 bases between. This CDR3 contains 15 residues. The DNA of the CDR3 is TGTGCCAGCAGTGCCCCGTCTAGCGTCACAGATACGCAGTATTTT. The encoded protein is CASSAPSSVTDTQYF.

This clone was seen a handful of times. This chain joins TRBV28 and TRBJ2-4; 8 bases match TRBD2. Germline-derived CDR1 and CDR2 are MDHEN and SYDVKM. Trimming at V came to 5 bases and at J to 2 bases, leaving 5 bases not matched to a gene. The CDR3 loop spans 15 amino acids. The CDR3 loop is CASSPSSGSKNIQYF. The CDR3 nucleotides read TGTGCCAGCAGTCCTTCTAGCGGGTCCAAAAACATTCAGTACTTC.

The genes are TRBV9 and TRBJ2-1; TRBD2 matches at 16 bases. V lost 3 bases and J lost 4; bases outside the gene matches: 4. The CDR3 has 17 amino acids. Germline values: CDR1 SGDLS, CDR2 YYNGEE. CDR3 sequence reads: CASSGGTSGRAYNEQFF. The CDR3 DNA is TGTGCCAGCAGCGGCGGGACTAGCGGGAGGGCTTACAATGAGCAGTTCTTC.

This clone came up a few times. This chain links TRBV19 with TRBJ1-2; tentative D call: TRBD1 (5 bases). V was pared by 3 bases and J by 1 base, with 9 bases between. Germline loops: CDR1 LNHDA, CDR2 SQIVND (reference sequence). CDR3 length: 14 residues. CDR3 amino acids: CASSMEGLNYGYTF. The CDR3 nucleotides are TGTGCCAGTAGTATGGAGGGACTTAACTATGGCTACACCTTC.

V and J are TRBV13 and TRBJ1-1; D is possibly TRBD1 (6 bases). CDR1 PRHDT and CDR2 FYEKMQ come from the germline V gene (reference sequence). V dropped 0 bases and J dropped 3 bases, with 11 bases sitting between them. There are 15 residues in the CDR3. CDR3 sequence: CASSLGRTVDTEAFF. CDR3 bases: TGTGCCAGCAGCTTAGGAAGGACAGTCGACACTGAAGCTTTCTTT.

The V gene is TRBV7-9, the J gene TRBJ1-4, with D possibly matching TRBD1 (5 bases). V was trimmed by 5 bases and J by 2 bases, leaving 15 bases between them. The CDR3 has 16 residues. Germline loops: CDR1 SEHNR, CDR2 FQNEAQ (reference sequence). The CDR3 is CASSPSGPGTNEKLFF. CDR3 sequence (DNA): TGTGCCAGCAGCCCCTCTGGGCCAGGGACTAATGAAAAACTGTTTTTT.

The J gene is TRBJ1-2, the V gene TRBV6-5, with D possibly being TRBD1 (6 bases). CDR3 length equals 15 residues. The V end was cut by 6 bases, the J end by 3 bases, with 17 bases between. Germline V gene data show CDR1 as MNHEY and CDR2 as SVGAGI. The DNA of the CDR3 is TGTGCCAGCAGCCAAGGGACACCGGCGGACTATGGCTACACCTTC. The encoded protein is CASSQGTPADYGYTF.

The V and J genes are TRBV6-4 and TRBJ2-3, with 12 positions matching TRBD2. The ends lost 3 bases at V and 1 base at J; junction bases unmatched: 2. The CDR3 is 16 residues long. CDR1 is MRHNA and CDR2 is SNTAGT in the germline V gene. DNA of the CDR3: TGTGCCAGCAGTGAGACTAGCGGGAGAGGCACAGATACGCAGTATTTT. Translation: CASSETSGRGTDTQYF.

A note on this clone: One end of the junction fails to match germline, which may point to a read error. J is TRBJ2-5 and V is TRBV29-1; D is ambiguous. CDR1 is SQVTM and CDR2 is ANQGSEA in the germline V gene. The CDR3 runs 10 residues. The CDR3 sequence is CSVLEEAQYF. CDR3 in DNA: TGCAGCGTCTTGGAAGAGGCCCAGTACTTC.

V gene TRBV28 combines with J gene TRBJ2-7; the match to TRBD2 covers 7 bases. The CDR3 sequence is 17 residues long. Unmatched junction bases numbered 10, after V lost 1 base and J lost 1 base. The germline gives CDR1 MDHEN, CDR2 SYDVKM. The CDR3 is CASSLSGAGVTSYEQYF. The CDR3, as DNA: TGTGCCAGCAGTTTATCTGGCGCGGGAGTTACTTCCTACGAGCAGTACTTC.

V usage is TRBV29-1 and J usage is TRBJ2-4; TRBD2 is a possible D gene (6 bases). The V end was cut by 5 bases, the J end by 0 bases, with 14 bases between. The CDR3 is 15 amino acids. Germline loops: CDR1 SQVTM, CDR2 ANQGSEA. DNA for the CDR3: TGCAGCGTTTTATCTAGCGACCTAGCCAAAAACATTCAGTACTTC. Translated: CSVLSSDLAKNIQYF.

The gene calls are TRBV6-1 and TRBJ2-1, with 9 positions matching TRBD1. This CDR3 contains 15 residues. CDR1 and CDR2 from the germline V gene are MNHNS and SASEGT. V lost 6 bases, J lost 6 bases, and 9 bases stayed unmatched. The CDR3 DNA reads as TGTGCCAGCAGAAGACCGGACAGGGGAGGCAATGAGCAGTTCTTC. It yields the protein CASRRPDRGGNEQFF.

The chain recombines TRBV5-1 with TRBJ1-6; possible D gene TRBD1, 6 bases. Germline V gene lookup returns CDR1 SGHRS and CDR2 YFSETQ. This CDR3 is built from 15 residues. Trimming pared 0 bases from V and 6 bases from J, leaving 10 bases between. The DNA for the CDR3 is TGCGCCAGCAGCTTGGAAGGACAGCTTAATTCACCCCTCCACTTT. This codes for CASSLEGQLNSPLHF.